These T cell receptor beta chains were read from a single sample in a study of beta chain features in type 1 diabetes. Assay: immunoSEQ multiplex PCR; the TCRdb copy retains only in-frame clones and omits some. The sample has 860,000 or so clones, under 20% seen once. Sequencing used naive CD4+ T cells from blood. Every receptor here comes from a woman in her late teens or twenties in good health. The CDR3 runs from the conserved cysteine through the conserved F or W. The D gene is left open where the match is weak. Clone size, where shown, is once, few, many, or a class for clones that have expanded.

>few|TRBV4-2|-|16|TRBJ1-2
CASSQDLVVINYGYTF
>-|TRBV15|-|16|TRBJ1-5
CATSRDLQGGNQPQHF
>-|TRBV28|-|13|TRBJ1-1
CASSSNQNTEAFF
>few|TRBV27|-|15|TRBJ2-2
CASSLEGTGTGELFF
>few|TRBV28|-|14|TRBJ2-1
CASSLRQGVYEQFF
>few|TRBV29-1|-|12|TRBJ1-4
CSAKGGNEKLFF
>-|TRBV5-1|TRBD1|15|TRBJ2-1
CASSSGQAGYNEQFF
>-|TRBV18|-|13|TRBJ2-7
CASSPTPGYEQYF
>-|TRBV5-4|TRBD1|15|TRBJ2-2
CASSLGQGPTGELFF
>few|TRBV15|TRBD1|15|TRBJ2-7
CATSRDRGWAYEQYF
>-|TRBV7-9|-|14|TRBJ2-3
CASSQGLGTDTQYF
>-|TRBV28|-|13|TRBJ1-5
CASRSTGYQPQHF
>-|TRBV25-1|-|15|TRBJ2-6
CASRDSGAGANVLTF
>-|TRBV18|TRBD2|17|TRBJ2-5
CASSPRQRGTYQETQYF
>few|TRBV18|TRBD2|15|TRBJ2-1
CASSPGLAGDNEQFF
>few|TRBV11-1|-|13|TRBJ2-5
CASSSSLEETQYF
>-|TRBV7-2|-|14|TRBJ1-5
CASSGKNSNQPQHF
>-|TRBV7-9|TRBD1|15|TRBJ2-3
CASSRQGASTDTQYF
>-|TRBV28|-|16|TRBJ2-2
CASSSPGQSNTGELFF
>-|TRBV27|TRBD2|14|TRBJ2-7
CASSLSRLAGEQYF
>few|TRBV9|-|16|TRBJ1-1
CASSAHQGMGNTEAFF
>few|TRBV6-1|-|16|TRBJ1-2
CASSEALAGPNYGYTF
>few|TRBV5-6|-|14|TRBJ2-5
CASSLWALQETQYF
>-|TRBV7-3|TRBD2|16|TRBJ2-3
CASSERGGLRTDTQYF
>-|TRBV29-1|-|12|TRBJ2-5
CSVGWVGETQYF
>few|TRBV5-8|-|11|TRBJ2-7
CASSSVTEQYF
>few|TRBV5-1|-|15|TRBJ1-5
CASSKEGGSNQPQHF
>-|TRBV4-3|-|14|TRBJ1-2
CASSQDDQVIVYTF
>few|TRBV19|TRBD2|15|TRBJ2-1
CASQGGRAIGNEQFF
>-|TRBV9|-|14|TRBJ2-1
CASSKRPEANEQFF
>-|TRBV7-2|TRBD2|15|TRBJ2-5
CASSPRSLAIETQYF
>-|TRBV9|TRBD1|18|TRBJ2-3
CASSVRDRVHIGPDTQYF
>-|TRBV27|-|12|TRBJ2-7
CASSPQGGEQYF
>few|TRBV7-9|TRBD1|15|TRBJ1-1
CASSKGTGQNTEAFF
>-|TRBV18|-|11|TRBJ2-5
CASSHQETQYF
>-|TRBV10-3|-|13|TRBJ1-1
CATLARVNTEAFF
>-|TRBV29-1|-|11|TRBJ1-1
CSAQRNTEAFF
>-|TRBV4-1|TRBD1|15|TRBJ1-5
CASSQVPGGDQPQHF
>few|TRBV18|-|18|TRBJ2-4
CASSPPAGRVLAKNIQYF
>few|TRBV20-1|-|11|TRBJ1-2
CSASRAYGYTF
>few|TRBV5-6|-|13|TRBJ2-3
CASSLGGKNTQYF
>-|TRBV18|TRBD1|15|TRBJ1-2
CASSPSGAGGYGYTF
>few|TRBV7-2|-|17|TRBJ2-5
CASSLSPDPSAQETQYF
>few|TRBV9|TRBD2|15|TRBJ2-1
CASSELAEGYNEQFF
>few|TRBV2|-|16|TRBJ1-1
CASSQHGVSLNTEAFF
>-|TRBV9|TRBD2|15|TRBJ2-7
CASSASGTSRYEQYF
>few|TRBV11-1|-|15|TRBJ2-7
CASSRGGVAAYEQYF
>few|TRBV7-2|TRBD2|17|TRBJ2-6
CASSLGAGYSGANVLTF
>few|TRBV29-1|-|14|TRBJ1-1
CSVEVWGRNTEAFF
>few|TRBV29-1|-|12|TRBJ1-5
CSVEEVTGPRHF
>-|TRBV6-5|TRBD1|15|TRBJ1-1
CASSPGQGAWAEAFF
>few|TRBV5-6|TRBD1|14|TRBJ2-7
CASIRTGVSYEQYF
>few|TRBV14|-|17|TRBJ2-7
CASSQGWGADSSYEQYF
>-|TRBV14|TRBD1|16|TRBJ2-2
CASSQVQGSWTGELFF
>-|TRBV5-1|-|14|TRBJ2-5
CASSLGRDQETQYF
>few|TRBV11-2|-|18|TRBJ2-2
CASSLDLIPIRNTGELFF
>-|TRBV7-2|TRBD2|18|TRBJ2-7
CASSLRVLAGAVPYEQYF
>-|TRBV19|-|15|TRBJ2-3
CASSWQPGVANTQYF
>few|TRBV5-1|TRBD1|14|TRBJ2-1
CASSYGQGSNEQFF